This passage covers 9 T cell receptor beta chains from one sample sequenced in a study of blood T cells in healthy people across ages. For the second PCR, which ran for roughly 7 to 11 cycles, a sample-barcoded 5' primer and a J-beta primer mix were used. In TCRdb, the 5' RACE reads were re-called with MiXCR into one record per CDR3 protein. The profile covers under 1,000,000 distinct CDR3 sequences, with about 34% appearing a single time and about an eighth taken by the ten largest. Sample: blood. The receptors originated from a man between 18 and 29 years old in good health.

Many counts were recorded for this clonotype. The chain combines TRBV2 with TRBJ2-7; 8 bases fit TRBD1. J was trimmed by 4 bases and V by 6 bases; bases with no gene match: 5. Germline V gene sequence: CDR1 SNHLY, CDR2 FYNNEI. This CDR3 has 13 amino acids. The CDR3 here is CASRYDRGYEQYF. Here the CDR3 DNA reads TGTGCCAGCAGATACGACAGGGGATACGAGCAGTACTTC.

A few counts support this clonotype. The genes are TRBV12-3 or TRBV12-4 and TRBJ1-2; D perhaps matches TRBD1 (5 bases). CDR3 length equals 14 residues. The ends were cut back, 7 bases at V and 3 bases at J, with 15 bases in the middle. The DNA for the CDR3 is TGTGCCAGCACCCCGGGGAGCAGGGACTATGGCTACACCTTC. It yields the protein CASTPGSRDYGYTF.

This rearrangement joins TRBV7-9 to TRBJ1-2; TRBD1 matches at 7 bases. The CDR3 extends over 15 amino acids. Per the germline V gene, CDR1 is SEHNR and CDR2 is FQNEAQ (reference sequence). The trim removed 5 bases at V and 0 bases at J, leaving 6 bases unmatched. This CDR3 reads CASSPGGEANYGYTF. The CDR3 DNA reads TGTGCCAGCAGCCCAGGGGGAGAAGCTAACTATGGCTACACCTTC.

This clonotype has just a few counts. The CDR3 reads CASSWGTDRSYEQYF. Here the CDR3 DNA reads TGCGCCAGCAGCTGGGGAACGGACCGGTCCTACGAGCAGTACTTC. The chain uses TRBV5-1 and TRBJ2-7, with D unclear. From germline, CDR1 is SGHRS and CDR2 YFSETQ. The V gene lost 3 bases and the J gene lost 1 base, with 14 bases spanning the gap. This CDR3 contains 15 residues.

The chain combines TRBV20-1 with TRBJ2-1, with D unresolved. With 2 bases removed from V and 13 bases from J, the gap between germline ends came to 12 bases. From germline, CDR1 is DFQATT and CDR2 SNEGSKA (reference sequence). The CDR3 length is 11 residues. The CDR3 loop is CSARRQETQFF. DNA for the CDR3: TGCAGTGCTAGAAGACAAGAGACCCAGTTCTTC.

The V and J genes are TRBV9 and TRBJ2-7; D remains ambiguous. The germline V gene has CDR1 SGDLS and CDR2 YYNGEE. The CDR3 sequence is 14 residues long. Trimming shortened V by 4 bases and J by 2 bases, and 13 bases separated the two germline ends. CDR3 loop: CASSPSRTTYEQYF. The DNA for the CDR3 is TGTGCCAGCAGCCCGTCCAGGACCACCTACGAGCAGTACTTC. Filled out from reference TRBV9 and TRBJ2-7, the complete variable domain reads DSGVTQTPKHLITATGQRVTLRCSPRSGDLSVYWYQQSLDQGLQFLIQYYNGEERAKGNILERFSAQQFPDLHSELNLSSLELGDSALYFCASSPSRTTYEQYFGPGTRLTVT.

The chain employs TRBV7-6 and TRBJ1-3; 7 nucleotides align to TRBD1. The CDR3 runs to 13 residues. The germline CDR1 and CDR2 sequences are SGHVS and FNYEAQ. Unmatched junction bases numbered 1, after V lost 1 base and J lost 7 bases. The CDR3 sequence: CASSLEQGNTIYF. The CDR3 DNA follows: TGTGCCAGCAGCTTAGAACAGGGGAACACCATATATTTT.

V gene TRBV4-3 combines with J gene TRBJ1-2, with D perhaps matching TRBD1 (6 bases). The germline V gene has CDR1 LGHNA and CDR2 YSLEER. Trimming stripped 1 base from V and 3 bases from J, with 12 bases between. This CDR3 region has 15 residues. The chain's CDR3 is CASSQGGGEYYGYTF. The CDR3 coding sequence is TGCGCCAGCAGCCAAGGAGGGGGAGAGTACTATGGCTACACCTTC.

The V gene is TRBV7-9, the J gene TRBJ2-5, with D possibly being TRBD1 or TRBD2 (7 bases each). The closer fit of TRBJ2-7 to the DNA end suggests the J call may be wrong. The CDR3 is 16 residues long. The V gene's germline CDR1 is SEHNR and CDR2 FQNEAQ (reference sequence). The CDR3 protein is CASSRTGGRGSIEQYF. For the CDR3, the DNA is TGTGCCAGCAGCCGAACGGGGGGCAGGGGGTCGATCGAGCAGTACTTC.